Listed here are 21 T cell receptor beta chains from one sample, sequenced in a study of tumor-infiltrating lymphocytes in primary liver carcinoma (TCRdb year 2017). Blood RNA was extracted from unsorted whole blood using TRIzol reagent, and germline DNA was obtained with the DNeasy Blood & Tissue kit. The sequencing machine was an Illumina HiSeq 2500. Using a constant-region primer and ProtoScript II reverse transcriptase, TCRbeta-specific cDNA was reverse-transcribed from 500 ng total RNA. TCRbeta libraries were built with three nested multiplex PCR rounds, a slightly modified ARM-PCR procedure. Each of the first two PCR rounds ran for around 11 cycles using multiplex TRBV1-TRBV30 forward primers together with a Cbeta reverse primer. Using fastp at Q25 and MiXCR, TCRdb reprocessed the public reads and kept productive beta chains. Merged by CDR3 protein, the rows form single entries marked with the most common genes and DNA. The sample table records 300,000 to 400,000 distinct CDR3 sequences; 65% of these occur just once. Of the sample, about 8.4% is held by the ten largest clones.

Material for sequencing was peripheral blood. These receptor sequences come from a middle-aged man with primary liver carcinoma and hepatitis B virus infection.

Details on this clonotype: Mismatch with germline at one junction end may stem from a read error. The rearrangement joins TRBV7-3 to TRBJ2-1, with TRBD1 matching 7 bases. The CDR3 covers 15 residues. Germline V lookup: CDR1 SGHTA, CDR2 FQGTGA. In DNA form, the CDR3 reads TGTGCCAGCAGCTACATAGGGGGCTCTTACAGTGAGCAGATCTTC. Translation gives CASSYIGGSYSEQIF.

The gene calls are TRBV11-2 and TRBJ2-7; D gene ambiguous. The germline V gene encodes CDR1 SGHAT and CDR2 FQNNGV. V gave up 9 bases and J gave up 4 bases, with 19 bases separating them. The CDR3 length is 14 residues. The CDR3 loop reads CASSISRRMYEQYF. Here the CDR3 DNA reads TGTGCCAGTAGTATTAGCAGGAGAATGTACGAGCAGTACTTC. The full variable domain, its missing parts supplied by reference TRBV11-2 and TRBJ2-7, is EAGVAQSPRYKIIEKRQSVAFWCNPISGHATLYWYQQILGQGPKLLIQFQNNGVVDDSQLPKDRFSAERLKGVDSTLKIQPAKLEDSAVYLCASSISRRMYEQYFGPGTRLTVT.

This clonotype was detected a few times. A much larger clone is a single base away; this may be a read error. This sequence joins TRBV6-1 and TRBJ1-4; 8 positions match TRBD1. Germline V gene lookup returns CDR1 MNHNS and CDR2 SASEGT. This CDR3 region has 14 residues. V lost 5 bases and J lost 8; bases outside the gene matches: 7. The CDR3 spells CASSMGRGHEKLFF. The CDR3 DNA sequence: TGTGCCAGCAGTATGGGCAGGGGGCACGAAAAACTGTTTTTT.

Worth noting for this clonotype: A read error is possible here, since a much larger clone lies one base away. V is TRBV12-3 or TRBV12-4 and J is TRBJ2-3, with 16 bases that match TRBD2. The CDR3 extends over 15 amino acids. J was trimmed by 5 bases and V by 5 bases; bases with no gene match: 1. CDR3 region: CASSGTSGGGDTQYF. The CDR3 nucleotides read TGTGCCAGCAGTGGGACTAGCGGGGGGGGAGATACGCAGTATTTT.

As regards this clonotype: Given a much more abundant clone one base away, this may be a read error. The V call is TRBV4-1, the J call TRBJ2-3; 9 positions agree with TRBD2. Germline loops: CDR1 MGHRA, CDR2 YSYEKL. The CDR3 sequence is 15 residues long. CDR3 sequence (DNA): TGCGCCAGCAGCCATCTAGCGGGAAGAACAGATACGCAGAATTTT. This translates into CASSHLAGRTDTQNF.

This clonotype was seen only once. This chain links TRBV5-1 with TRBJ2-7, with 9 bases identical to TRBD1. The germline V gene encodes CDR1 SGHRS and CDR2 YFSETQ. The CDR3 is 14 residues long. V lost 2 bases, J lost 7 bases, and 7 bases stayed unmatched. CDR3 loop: CASSFGTGKKEQYF. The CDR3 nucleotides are TGCGCCAGCAGCTTCGGGACAGGGAAGAAGGAGCAGTACTTC.

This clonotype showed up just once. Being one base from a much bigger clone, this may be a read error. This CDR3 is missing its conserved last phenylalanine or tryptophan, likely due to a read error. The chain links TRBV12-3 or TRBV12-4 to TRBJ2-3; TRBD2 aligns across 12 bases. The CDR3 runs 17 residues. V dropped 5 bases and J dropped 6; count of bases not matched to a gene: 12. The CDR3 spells CASSLNTLAGGPDTQYL. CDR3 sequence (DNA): TGTGCCAGCAGTCTAAACACGCTAGCGGGAGGGCCGGATACGCAGTATTTG.

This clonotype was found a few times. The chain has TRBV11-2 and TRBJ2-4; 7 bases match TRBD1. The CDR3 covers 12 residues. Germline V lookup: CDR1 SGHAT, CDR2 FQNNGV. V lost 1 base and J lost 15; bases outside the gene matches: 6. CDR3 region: CASSLADRESYF. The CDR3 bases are TGTGCCAGCAGCTTAGCCGACAGGGAGTCGTACTTC.

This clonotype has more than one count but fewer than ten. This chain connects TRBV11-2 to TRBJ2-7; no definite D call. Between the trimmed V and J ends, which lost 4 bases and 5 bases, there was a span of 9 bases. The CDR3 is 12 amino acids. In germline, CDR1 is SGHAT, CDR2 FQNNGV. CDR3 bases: TGTGCCAGCAGCTCCATGGCCAACGAGCAGTACTTC. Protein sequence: CASSSMANEQYF.

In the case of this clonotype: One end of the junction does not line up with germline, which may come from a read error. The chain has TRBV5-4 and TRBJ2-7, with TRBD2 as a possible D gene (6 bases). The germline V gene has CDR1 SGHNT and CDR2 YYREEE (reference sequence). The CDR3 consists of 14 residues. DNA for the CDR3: TGTGCAAGCAGCTTGGATGTCGGGGGAGGCGAGCAGCACTTC. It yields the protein CASSLDVGGGEQHF.

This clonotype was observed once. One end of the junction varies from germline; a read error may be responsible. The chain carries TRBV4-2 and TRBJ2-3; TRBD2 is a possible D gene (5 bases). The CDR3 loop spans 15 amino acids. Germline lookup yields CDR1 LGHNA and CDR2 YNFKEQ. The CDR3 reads CASSPRELGTNTQYF. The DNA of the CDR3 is TGCGCCAGCAGCCCCCGGGAACTCGGCACAAATACGCAGTATTTT.

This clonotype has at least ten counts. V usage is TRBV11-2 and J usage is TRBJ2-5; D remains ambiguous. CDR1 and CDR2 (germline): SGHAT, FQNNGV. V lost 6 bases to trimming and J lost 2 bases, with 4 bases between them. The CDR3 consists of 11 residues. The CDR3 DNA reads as TGTGCCAGCAGTCTACAAGAGACCCAGTACTTC. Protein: CASSLQETQYF. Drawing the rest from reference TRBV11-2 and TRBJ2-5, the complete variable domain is EAGVAQSPRYKIIEKRQSVAFWCNPISGHATLYWYQQILGQGPKLLIQFQNNGVVDDSQLPKDRFSAERLKGVDSTLKIQPAKLEDSAVYLCASSLQETQYFGPGTRLLVL.

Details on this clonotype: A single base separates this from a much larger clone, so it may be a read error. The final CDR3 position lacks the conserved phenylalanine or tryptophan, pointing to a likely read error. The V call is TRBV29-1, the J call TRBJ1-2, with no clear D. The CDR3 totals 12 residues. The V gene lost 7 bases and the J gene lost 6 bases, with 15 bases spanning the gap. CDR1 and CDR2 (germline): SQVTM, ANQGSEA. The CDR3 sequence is CSAGFQSDGYTV. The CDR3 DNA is TGCAGCGCTGGGTTTCAGAGTGATGGCTACACCGTC.

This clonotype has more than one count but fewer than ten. The CDR3 here is CASSLGGRGYTDTQYF. Written as DNA, the CDR3 is TGTGCCAGCAGCTTGGGGGGCAGGGGTTACACAGATACGCAGTATTTT. The V call is TRBV5-6, the J call TRBJ2-3; TRBD1 might be the D (6 bases). V was clipped by 0 bases and J by 2 bases, with 13 bases between them. The germline V gene has CDR1 SGHDT and CDR2 YYEEEE. The CDR3 runs 16 residues.

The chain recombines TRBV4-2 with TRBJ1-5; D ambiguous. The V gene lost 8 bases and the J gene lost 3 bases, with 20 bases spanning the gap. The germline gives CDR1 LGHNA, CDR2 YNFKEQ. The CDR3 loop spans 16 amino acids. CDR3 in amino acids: CASGSGGVSYNQPQHF. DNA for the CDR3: TGTGCCAGCGGTTCGGGCGGGGTGTCCTACAATCAGCCCCAGCATTTT.

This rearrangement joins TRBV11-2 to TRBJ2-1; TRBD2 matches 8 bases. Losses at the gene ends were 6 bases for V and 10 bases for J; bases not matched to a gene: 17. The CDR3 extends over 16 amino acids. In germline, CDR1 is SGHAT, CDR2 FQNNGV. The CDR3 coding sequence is TGTGCCAGCAGTTCTGGGATTAGCGGGGAGTACCAGGAGCAGTTCTTC. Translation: CASSSGISGEYQEQFF.

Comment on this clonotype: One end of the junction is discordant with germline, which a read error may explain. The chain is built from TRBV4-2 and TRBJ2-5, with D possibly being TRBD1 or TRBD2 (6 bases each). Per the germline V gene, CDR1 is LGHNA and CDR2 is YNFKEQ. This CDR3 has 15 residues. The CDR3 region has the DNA TGTGCCTGCAGCCAAGACAGGTTAGCGGAAGAGACCCAGTACTTC. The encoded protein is CACSQDRLAEETQYF.

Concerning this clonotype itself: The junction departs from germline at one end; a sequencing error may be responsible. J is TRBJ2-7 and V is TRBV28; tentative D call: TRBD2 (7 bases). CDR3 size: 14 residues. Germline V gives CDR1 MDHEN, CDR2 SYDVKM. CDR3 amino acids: CASSFAGATYEQYF. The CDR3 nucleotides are TGTGCCAGTAGTTTTGCGGGGGCGACCTACGAGCAGTACTTC.

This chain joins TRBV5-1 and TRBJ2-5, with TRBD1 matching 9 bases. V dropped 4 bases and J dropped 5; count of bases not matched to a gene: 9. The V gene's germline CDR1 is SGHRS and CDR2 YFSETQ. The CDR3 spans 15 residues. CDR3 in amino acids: CASSDGQGRAETQYF. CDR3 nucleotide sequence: TGCGCCAGCAGCGACGGACAGGGGAGAGCGGAGACCCAGTACTTC.

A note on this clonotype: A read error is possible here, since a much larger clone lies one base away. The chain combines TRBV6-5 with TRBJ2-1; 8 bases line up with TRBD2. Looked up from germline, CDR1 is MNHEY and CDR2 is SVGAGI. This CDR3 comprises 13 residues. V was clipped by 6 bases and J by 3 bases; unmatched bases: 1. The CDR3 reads CASRTSDYNEQFF. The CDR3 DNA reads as TGTGCCAGCAGGACTAGCGACTACAATGAGCAGTTCTTC.

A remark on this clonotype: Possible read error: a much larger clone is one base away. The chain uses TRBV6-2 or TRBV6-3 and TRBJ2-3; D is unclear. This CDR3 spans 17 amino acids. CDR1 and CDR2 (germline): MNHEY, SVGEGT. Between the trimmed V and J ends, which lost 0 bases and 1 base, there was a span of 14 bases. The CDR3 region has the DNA TGTGCCAGCAGTTACTCAGATCTCGGACGGTGCACAGATACGCAGTATTTT. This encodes CASSYSDLGRCTDTQYF.